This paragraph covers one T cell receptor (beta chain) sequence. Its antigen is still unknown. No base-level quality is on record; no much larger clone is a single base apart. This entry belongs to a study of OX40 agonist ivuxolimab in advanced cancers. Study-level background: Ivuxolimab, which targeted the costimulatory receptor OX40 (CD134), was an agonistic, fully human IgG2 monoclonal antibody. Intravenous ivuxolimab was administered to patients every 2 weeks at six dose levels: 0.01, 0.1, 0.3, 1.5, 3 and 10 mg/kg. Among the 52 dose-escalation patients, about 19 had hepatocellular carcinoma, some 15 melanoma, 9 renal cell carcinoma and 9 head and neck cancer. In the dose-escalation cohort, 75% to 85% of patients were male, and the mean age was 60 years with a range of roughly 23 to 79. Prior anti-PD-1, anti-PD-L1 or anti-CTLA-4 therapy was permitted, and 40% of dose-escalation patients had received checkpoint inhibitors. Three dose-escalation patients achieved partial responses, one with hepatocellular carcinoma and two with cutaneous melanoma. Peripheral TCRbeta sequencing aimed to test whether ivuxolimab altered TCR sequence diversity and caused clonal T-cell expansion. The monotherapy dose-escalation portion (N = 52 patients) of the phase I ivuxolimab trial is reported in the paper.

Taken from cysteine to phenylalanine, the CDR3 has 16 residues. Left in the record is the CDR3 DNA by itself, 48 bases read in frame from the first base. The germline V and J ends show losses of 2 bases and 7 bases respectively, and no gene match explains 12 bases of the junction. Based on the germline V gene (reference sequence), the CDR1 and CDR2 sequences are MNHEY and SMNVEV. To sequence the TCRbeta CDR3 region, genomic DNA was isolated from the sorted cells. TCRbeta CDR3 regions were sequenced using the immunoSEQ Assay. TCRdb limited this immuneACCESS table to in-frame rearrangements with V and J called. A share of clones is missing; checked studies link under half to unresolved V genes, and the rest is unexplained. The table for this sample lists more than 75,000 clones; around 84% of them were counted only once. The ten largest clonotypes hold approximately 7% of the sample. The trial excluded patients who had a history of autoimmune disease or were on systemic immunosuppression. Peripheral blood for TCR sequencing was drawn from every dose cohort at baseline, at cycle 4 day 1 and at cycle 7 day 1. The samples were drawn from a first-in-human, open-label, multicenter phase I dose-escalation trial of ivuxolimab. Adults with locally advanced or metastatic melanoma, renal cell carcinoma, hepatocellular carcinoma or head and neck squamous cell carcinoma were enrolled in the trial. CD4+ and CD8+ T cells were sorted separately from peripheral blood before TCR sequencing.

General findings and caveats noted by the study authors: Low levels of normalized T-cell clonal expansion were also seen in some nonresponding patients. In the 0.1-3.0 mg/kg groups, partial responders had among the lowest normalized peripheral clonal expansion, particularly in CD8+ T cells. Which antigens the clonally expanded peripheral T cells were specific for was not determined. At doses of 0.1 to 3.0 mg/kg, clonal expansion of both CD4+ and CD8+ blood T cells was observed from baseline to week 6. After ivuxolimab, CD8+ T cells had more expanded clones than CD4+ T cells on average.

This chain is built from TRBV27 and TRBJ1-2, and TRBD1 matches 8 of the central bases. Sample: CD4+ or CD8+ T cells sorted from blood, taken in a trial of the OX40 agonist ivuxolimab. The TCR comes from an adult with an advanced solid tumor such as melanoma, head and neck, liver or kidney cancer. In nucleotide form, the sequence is TGTGCCAGCAGTTTAAGGACAGGGACCGTTGATTCTGGCTACACCTTC. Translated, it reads CASSLRTGTVDSGYTF.